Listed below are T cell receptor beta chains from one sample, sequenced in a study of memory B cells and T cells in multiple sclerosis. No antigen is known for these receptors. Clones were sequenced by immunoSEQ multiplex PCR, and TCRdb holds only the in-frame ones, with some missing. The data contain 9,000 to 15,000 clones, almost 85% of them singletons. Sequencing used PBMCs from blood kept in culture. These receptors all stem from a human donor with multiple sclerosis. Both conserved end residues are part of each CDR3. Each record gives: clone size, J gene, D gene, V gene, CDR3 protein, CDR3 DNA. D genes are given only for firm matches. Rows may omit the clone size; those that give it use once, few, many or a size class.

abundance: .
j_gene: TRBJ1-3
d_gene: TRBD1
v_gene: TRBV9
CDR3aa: CASSETGSGNTIYF
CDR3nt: TGTGCCAGCAGCGAGACAGGGTCAGGAAACACCATATATTTT

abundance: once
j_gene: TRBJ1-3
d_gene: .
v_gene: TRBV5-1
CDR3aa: CASSLEQGGLSGNTIYF
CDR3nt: TGCGCCAGCAGCTTGGAACAGGGTGGGCTCTCTGGAAACACCATATATTTT

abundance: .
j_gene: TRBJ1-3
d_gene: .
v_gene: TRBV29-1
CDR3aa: CSVTGTSGNTIYF
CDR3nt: TGCAGCGTTACCGGGACCTCTGGAAACACCATATATTTT

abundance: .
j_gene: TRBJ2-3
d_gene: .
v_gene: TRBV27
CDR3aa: CASNWVSRGDTQYF
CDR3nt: TGTGCCAGCAATTGGGTTAGTCGGGGCGATACGCAGTATTTT

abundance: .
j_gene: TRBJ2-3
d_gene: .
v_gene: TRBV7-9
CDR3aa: CASSPASGSSTDTQYF
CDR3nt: TGTGCCAGCAGCCCAGCGAGTGGGTCCAGCACAGATACGCAGTATTTT

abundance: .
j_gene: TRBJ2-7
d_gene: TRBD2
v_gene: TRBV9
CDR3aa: CASSLGTSGSVEEQYF
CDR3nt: TGTGCCAGCAGCTTAGGGACTAGCGGGAGCGTGGAAGAGCAGTACTTC

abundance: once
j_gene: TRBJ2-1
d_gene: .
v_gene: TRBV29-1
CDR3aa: CSVEIQRGWLNEQFF
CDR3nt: TGCAGCGTTGAGATCCAAAGAGGATGGTTGAATGAGCAGTTCTTC

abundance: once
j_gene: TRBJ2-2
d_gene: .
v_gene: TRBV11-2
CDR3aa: CASSSRVQSTGELFF
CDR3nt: TGTGCCAGCAGCTCTCGGGTCCAGTCCACCGGGGAGCTGTTTTTT

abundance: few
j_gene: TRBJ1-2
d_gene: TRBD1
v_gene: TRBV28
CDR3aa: CASSWAQGVGYTF
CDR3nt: TGTGCCAGCAGTTGGGCACAGGGGGTCGGCTACACCTTC

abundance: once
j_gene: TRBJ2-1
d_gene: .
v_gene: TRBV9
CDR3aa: CASSVGVSYNEQFF
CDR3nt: TGTGCCAGCAGCGTAGGGGTTAGCTACAATGAGCAGTTCTTC

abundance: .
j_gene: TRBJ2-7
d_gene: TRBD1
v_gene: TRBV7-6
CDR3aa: CASSPAWGTGLYEQYF
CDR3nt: TGTGCCAGCAGCCCCGCGTGGGGGACAGGGTTGTACGAGCAGTACTTC

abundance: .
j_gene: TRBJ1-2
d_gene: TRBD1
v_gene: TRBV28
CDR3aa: CASTGTVTGVVYGYTF
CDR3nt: TGTGCCAGCACCGGAACTGTGACAGGGGTGGTCTATGGCTACACCTTC

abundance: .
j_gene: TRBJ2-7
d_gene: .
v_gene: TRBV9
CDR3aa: CASSVELGYYEQYF
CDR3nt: TGTGCCAGCAGCGTAGAATTAGGGTACTACGAGCAGTACTTC

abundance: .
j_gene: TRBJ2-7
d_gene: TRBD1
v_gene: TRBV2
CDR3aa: CASGAGTGSNEQYF
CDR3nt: TGTGCCAGCGGCGCCGGGACAGGGTCAAACGAGCAGTACTTC

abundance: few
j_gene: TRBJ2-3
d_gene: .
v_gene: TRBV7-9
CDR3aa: CASSFYEDTQYF
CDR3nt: TGTGCCAGCAGCTTTTATGAAGATACGCAGTATTTT

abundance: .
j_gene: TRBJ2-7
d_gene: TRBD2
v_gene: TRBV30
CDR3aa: CAWIGAGAPGSPEQYF
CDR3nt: TGTGCCTGGATTGGAGCGGGAGCCCCCGGGTCCCCCGAGCAGTACTTC

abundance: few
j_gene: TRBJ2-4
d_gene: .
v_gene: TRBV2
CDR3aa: CASSASQAGLGNIQYF
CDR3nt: TGTGCCAGCAGTGCGTCACAGGCTGGGTTAGGCAACATTCAGTACTTC

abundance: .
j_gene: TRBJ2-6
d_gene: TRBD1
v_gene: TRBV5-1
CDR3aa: CASSLRPGGTAGANVLTF
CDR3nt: TGCGCCAGCAGCCTTCGCCCAGGGGGCACAGCTGGGGCCAACGTCCTGACTTTC

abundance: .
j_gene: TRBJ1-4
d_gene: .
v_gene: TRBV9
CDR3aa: CASSPGTATNEKLFF
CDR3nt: TGTGCCAGCAGCCCAGGGACGGCAACTAATGAAAAACTGTTTTTT

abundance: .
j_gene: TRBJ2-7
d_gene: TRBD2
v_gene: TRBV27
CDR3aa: CASSLASGRGYEQYF
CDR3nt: TGTGCCAGCAGTTTGGCTAGCGGGAGGGGATACGAGCAGTACTTC

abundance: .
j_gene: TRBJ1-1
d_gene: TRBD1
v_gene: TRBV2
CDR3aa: CASRLDRDTEAFF
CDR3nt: TGTGCCAGCAGACTCGACAGGGACACTGAAGCTTTCTTT

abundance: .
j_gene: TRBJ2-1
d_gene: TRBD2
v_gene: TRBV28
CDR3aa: CASSSGDTSGSTEQFF
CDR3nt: TGTGCCAGCAGTTCCGGGGATACTAGCGGGAGTACTGAGCAGTTCTTC

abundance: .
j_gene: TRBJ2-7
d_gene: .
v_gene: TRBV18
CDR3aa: CASSPGRYEQYF
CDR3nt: TGTGCCAGCTCCCCGGGTAGGTACGAGCAGTACTTC

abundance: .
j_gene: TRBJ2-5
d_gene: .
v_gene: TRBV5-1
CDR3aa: CASSLSGAQETQYF
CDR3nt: TGCGCCAGCAGCTTGAGCGGAGCCCAAGAGACCCAGTACTTC

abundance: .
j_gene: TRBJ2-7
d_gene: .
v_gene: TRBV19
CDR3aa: CASSIAGLRESSYEQYF
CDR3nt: TGTGCCAGTAGTATAGCAGGTCTAAGGGAGAGCTCCTACGAGCAGTACTTC

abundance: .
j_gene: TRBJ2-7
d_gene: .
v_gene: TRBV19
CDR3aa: CASSTTAGYEQYF
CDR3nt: TGTGCCAGTAGTACTACCGCAGGGTACGAGCAGTACTTC

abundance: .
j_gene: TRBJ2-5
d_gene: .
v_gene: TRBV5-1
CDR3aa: CASSLKGGRETQYF
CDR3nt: TGCGCCAGCAGCTTAAAAGGGGGTAGGGAGACCCAGTACTTC

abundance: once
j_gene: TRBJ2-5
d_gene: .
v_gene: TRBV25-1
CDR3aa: CASSEFGLETQYF
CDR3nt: TGTGCCAGCAGTGAATTTGGGTTAGAGACCCAGTACTTC

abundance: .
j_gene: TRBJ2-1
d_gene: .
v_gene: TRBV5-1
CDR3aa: CASSLDPGNNEQFF
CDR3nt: TGCGCCAGCAGCTTGGATCCAGGAAACAATGAGCAGTTCTTC

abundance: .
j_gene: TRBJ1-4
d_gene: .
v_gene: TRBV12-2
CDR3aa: CASRLGVATEKLFF
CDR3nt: TGTGCAAGTCGCTTAGGGGTTGCTACTGAAAAACTGTTTTTT

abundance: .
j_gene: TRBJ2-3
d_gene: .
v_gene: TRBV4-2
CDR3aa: CASSQERDGRDTQYF
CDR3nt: TGTGCCAGCAGCCAAGAAAGGGACGGCAGGGATACGCAGTATTTT

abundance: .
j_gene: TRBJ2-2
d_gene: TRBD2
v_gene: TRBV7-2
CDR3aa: CASSTGGTGELFF
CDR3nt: TGTGCCAGCAGCACCGGGGGGACCGGGGAGCTGTTTTTT

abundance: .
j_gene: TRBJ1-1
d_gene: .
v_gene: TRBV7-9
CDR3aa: CASRLIGWGEGSEAFF
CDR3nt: TGTGCCAGCAGACTTATCGGGTGGGGCGAGGGCTCTGAAGCTTTCTTT

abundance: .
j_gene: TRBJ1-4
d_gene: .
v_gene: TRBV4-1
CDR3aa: CASSPGQGLNEKLFF
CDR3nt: TGCGCCAGCAGCCCGGGCCAGGGTCTTAATGAAAAACTGTTTTTT

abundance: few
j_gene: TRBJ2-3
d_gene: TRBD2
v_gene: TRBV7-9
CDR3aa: CASSLGGVTDTQYF
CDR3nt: TGTGCCAGCAGCCTGGGGGGGGTAACAGATACGCAGTATTTT

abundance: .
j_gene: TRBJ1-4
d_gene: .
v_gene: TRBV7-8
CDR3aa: CASSPTTELLNEKLFF
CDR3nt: TGTGCCAGCAGCCCGACTACGGAACTGCTTAATGAAAAACTGTTTTTT